These 18 T cell receptor beta chains came from one sample sequenced in a study of T cells expressing NK-cell markers. Reprocessing the 5' RACE reads, TCRdb reports a single entry for every CDR3 protein and omits DNA. Listed are roughly 280,000 distinct CDR3 sequences; around 0.4% falls within the top ten. The sample comprised blood T cells: a sorted CD56 or NKG2C T cell subset, CD4+ or CD8+ T cells, or bulk PBMC T cells (not recorded which). These receptors came from a man between 18 and 35 years old in good health.

The chain links TRBV29-1 to TRBJ2-7; TCRdb outputs TRBD1, but without DNA this stays unchecked. The CDR3 length is 14 residues. Looked up from germline, CDR1 is SQVTM and CDR2 is ANQGSEA. This chain's CDR3 is CSVDNRPLTYEQYF.

This chain connects TRBV11-2 to TRBJ2-1; without DNA, the TCRdb call of TRBD2 cannot be checked. The CDR3 runs 15 residues. Per germline, CDR1 SGHAT and CDR2 FQNNGV. CDR3: CASRAIEGRLGEQFF.

V usage is TRBV28 and J usage is TRBJ2-6. The CDR3 length is 15 residues. The V gene's germline CDR1 is MDHEN and CDR2 SYDVKM. The CDR3 protein is CASRSYGSGANVLTF.

The rearrangement links TRBV20-1 to TRBJ1-2; TCRdb calls TRBD1, which cannot be checked without DNA. The CDR3 totals 15 residues. CDR1 is DFQATT, CDR2 SNEGSKA, per germline (reference sequence). The chain's CDR3 is CSQGRTGGKNYGYTF.

Here the CDR3 reads CASSVRQANTEAFF. The chain has TRBV5-1 and TRBJ1-1; lacking DNA, the TRBD1 call made by TCRdb goes unchecked. This CDR3 region has 14 residues. Germline assignment: CDR1 SGHRS and CDR2 YFSETQ.

The genes are TRBV10-2 and TRBJ2-3. CDR1 is WSHSY and CDR2 is SAAADI in the germline V gene. The CDR3 is 12 residues long. The CDR3 reads CASTSVPDTQYF.

V gene TRBV27 combines with J gene TRBJ2-1. The CDR3 loop spans 13 amino acids. Germline CDR1 and CDR2: MNHEY and SMNVEV (reference sequence). CDR3: CASSPRVGNEQFF.

The chain recombines TRBV20-1 with TRBJ2-2; TCRdb selects TRBD1, and the lack of DNA leaves this call unchecked. The CDR3 is 14 amino acids. CDR1 and CDR2 (germline): DFQATT, SNEGSKA (reference sequence). Here the CDR3 reads CSARGQGEVGELFF.

The rearrangement joins TRBV7-9 to TRBJ1-2; the TCRdb call, TRBD1, lacks DNA for checking. The germline CDR1 and CDR2 sequences are SEHNR and FQNEAQ (reference sequence). This CDR3 is built from 14 residues. CDR3 sequence reads: CASSLTRGSYGYTF.

This rearrangement joins TRBV6-5 to TRBJ2-3; checking the TCRdb D call of TRBD1 is not possible without DNA. The CDR3 length is 15 residues. Germline CDR1 reads MNHEY; CDR2 reads SVGAGI. CDR3: CASSSPRGVEDTQYF.

This chain links TRBV12-3 or TRBV12-4 with TRBJ2-2; TCRdb picks TRBD2, but there is no DNA to check that call. The CDR3 is made up of 13 amino acids. The CDR3 protein is CASGRLASGELFF.

This rearrangement joins TRBV3-1 to TRBJ2-6; with no DNA, the TCRdb D assignment of TRBD1 cannot be verified. CDR1 is LGHDT, CDR2 YNNKEL, per germline (reference sequence). There are 17 residues in the CDR3. CDR3 in amino acids: CASSQVTGELEANVLTF.

V usage is TRBV6-5 and J usage is TRBJ1-1; the TRBD1 assignment by TCRdb is unverifiable without DNA. Germline V gene data show CDR1 as MNHEY and CDR2 as SVGAGI. This CDR3 has 15 residues. CDR3 amino acids: CASSYSSLGGAEAFF.

This sequence joins TRBV28 and TRBJ2-2; TCRdb selects TRBD2, and the lack of DNA leaves this call unchecked. This CDR3 comprises 17 residues. Germline values: CDR1 MDHEN, CDR2 SYDVKM. The CDR3 spells CASSLSTSGPNTGELFF.

The genes are TRBV7-9 and TRBJ1-1; TCRdb's D gene call, TRBD1, goes unchecked for lack of DNA. The CDR3 extends over 16 amino acids. The germline V gene has CDR1 SEHNR and CDR2 FQNEAQ (reference sequence). CDR3 loop: CASTSDRDPSDTEAFF.

The V gene is TRBV7-9, the J gene TRBJ2-7; TCRdb's D gene call, TRBD2, goes unchecked for lack of DNA. The germline V gene has CDR1 SEHNR and CDR2 FQNEAQ (reference sequence). The CDR3 spans 15 residues. The CDR3 sequence: CASGFGGGTTYEQYF.

This sequence joins TRBV5-1 and TRBJ2-1; the D call of TRBD1 rests on TCRdb alone, since no DNA is present to check it. The germline CDR1 and CDR2 sequences are SGHRS and YFSETQ. The CDR3 spans 16 residues. CDR3 in amino acids: CASSSYRDRGRNEQFF.

This chain links TRBV5-1 with TRBJ1-2; the TCRdb call, TRBD1, lacks DNA for checking. The CDR3 consists of 13 residues. Germline V gives CDR1 SGHRS, CDR2 YFSETQ. The chain's CDR3 is CASTPGQSYGYTF. Supplemented by reference TRBV5-1 and TRBJ1-2, the full variable domain reads KAGVTQTPRYLIKTRGQQVTLSCSPISGHRSVSWYQQTPGQGLQFLFEYFSETQRNKGNFPGRFSGRQFSNSRSEMNVSTLELGDSALYLCASTPGQSYGYTFGSGTRLTVV.